One sample yielded the 30 T cell receptor beta chains listed below, sequenced in a study of Ad26.COV2.S vaccination and SARS-CoV-2 variants. Measured with immunoSEQ multiplex PCR; TCRdb has only the in-frame clones, and not every one. This sample has roughly 410,000 clones, with about 83% found just once. As for treatment: roughly 20 received Ad26.COV2.S at low or high dose, single or two shots; 5 received placebo; per-sample allocation not given. Sampling was done on day 63 after the first vaccine or placebo injection. This sample comprised peripheral blood, obtained in a trial of Ad26.COV2.S vaccine versus placebo. Receptors originate from a person aged 18-60 years who received the Ad26.COV2.S COVID-19 vaccine or a placebo.

The chain combines TRBV13 with TRBJ2-1; TRBD2 is a possible D gene (5 bases). V lost 0 bases and J lost 10, with 16 bases in between. The CDR3 is 15 residues long. Germline V gene data show CDR1 as PRHDT and CDR2 as FYEKMQ (reference sequence). The CDR3 nucleotides read TGTGCCAGCAGCTTAGGCCAAGCGGCTGGGCGGGAGCAGTTCTTC. Amino acid sequence: CASSLGQAAGREQFF.

The chain uses TRBV9 and TRBJ2-7; D not resolved. The CDR3 loop spans 14 amino acids. Trimming shortened V by 3 bases and J by 0 bases, and 10 bases separated the two germline ends. Per the germline V gene, CDR1 is SGDLS and CDR2 is YYNGEE. The CDR3 is CASSARSTSYEQYF. The CDR3 coding sequence is TGTGCCAGCAGCGCCCGGAGCACCTCCTACGAGCAGTACTTC.

V and J are TRBV4-1 and TRBJ2-5; D tentatively reads TRBD1 or TRBD2 (5 bases each). The germline V and J ends were trimmed by 0 bases and 2 bases, with 13 bases remaining between them. Germline V gene lookup returns CDR1 MGHRA and CDR2 YSYEKL. The CDR3 totals 16 residues. DNA for the CDR3: TGCGCCAGCAGCCAAGAAAGGCGTGGGGGACAAGAGACCCAGTACTTC. This translates into CASSQERRGGQETQYF.

This chain links TRBV19 with TRBJ1-5, with D possibly matching TRBD1 (5 bases). The germline V and J ends were trimmed by 1 base and 3 bases, with 7 bases remaining between them. Germline V lookup: CDR1 LNHDA, CDR2 SQIVND (reference sequence). The CDR3 loop spans 14 amino acids. The CDR3 sequence: CASSIGTLNQPQHF. CDR3 sequence (DNA): TGTGCCAGTAGTATAGGGACACTCAATCAGCCCCAGCATTTT.

The V gene is TRBV7-8, the J gene TRBJ2-2; D gene ambiguous. The length of the CDR3 is 13 residues. The V end was cut by 5 bases, the J end by 3 bases, with 7 bases between. The germline CDR1 and CDR2 sequences are SGHVS and FQNEAQ. As DNA, the CDR3 is TGTGCCAGCAGCGATGCCGACACCGGGGAGCTGTTTTTT. Translating it yields CASSDADTGELFF.

The chain joins TRBV4-3 to TRBJ2-7; D unclear. CDR1 is LGHNA and CDR2 is YSLEER in the germline V gene. The CDR3 has 14 residues. Trimming left V 0 bases short and J 5 bases short, with 11 bases between. CDR3 nucleotide sequence: TGCGCCAGCAGCCAAGATTGGGTCCGCCACGAGCAGTACTTC. Translated, it gives CASSQDWVRHEQYF.

The chain uses TRBV29-1 and TRBJ2-1, with a possible D match to TRBD2 (5 bases). Trimming cost V 4 bases and J 4 bases, with 8 bases left between them. This CDR3 contains 12 residues. Germline loops: CDR1 SQVTM, CDR2 ANQGSEA. The CDR3 region is CSVVRDYNEQFF. The CDR3, as DNA: TGCAGCGTTGTTCGGGATTACAATGAGCAGTTCTTC.

The chain recombines TRBV7-6 with TRBJ2-5; TRBD2 might be the D (6 bases). CDR1 and CDR2 from the germline V gene are SGHVS and FNYEAQ. This CDR3 is built from 13 residues. V gave up 0 bases and J gave up 7 bases, with 9 bases separating them. The CDR3 protein is CASSLALGGTQYF. In DNA form, the CDR3 reads TGTGCCAGCAGCTTAGCGCTGGGGGGGACCCAGTACTTC. The full variable domain, completed using reference TRBV7-6 and TRBJ2-5, is GAGVSQSPRYKVTKRGQDVALRCDPISGHVSLYWYRQALGQGPEFLTYFNYEAQQDKSGLPNDRFSAERPEGSISTLTIQRTEQRDSAMYRCASSLALGGTQYFGPGTRLLVL.

This chain links TRBV25-1 with TRBJ2-2, with 7 nucleotides matching TRBD2. The junction had 7 bases not matched to a gene; V was cut back by 6 bases and J by 3 bases. The CDR3 has 15 amino acids. The germline CDR1 and CDR2 sequences are MGHDK and SYGVNS. The DNA for the CDR3 is TGTGCCAGCAGCCTAGCGGAAGGGTACACCGGGGAGCTGTTTTTT. Translating gives CASSLAEGYTGELFF. The entire variable domain, with the rest obtained from reference TRBV25-1 and TRBJ2-2, is as follows: EADIYQTPRYLVIGTGKKITLECSQTMGHDKMYWYQQDPGMELHLIHYSYGVNSTEKGDLSSESTVSRIRTEHFPLTLESARPSHTSQYLCASSLAEGYTGELFFGEGSRLTVL.

The gene calls are TRBV6-5 and TRBJ1-4; D not resolved. This CDR3 is built from 12 residues. CDR1 and CDR2 (germline): MNHEY, SVGAGI. V was pared by 5 bases and J by 8 bases, with 9 bases between. CDR3 amino acids: CASSPLGEKLFF. CDR3 nucleotides: TGTGCCAGCAGTCCCTTAGGGGAAAAACTGTTTTTT.

In this sample, this clone turned up a few times. V is TRBV6-5 and J is TRBJ1-5; no definite D call. In germline, CDR1 is MNHEY, CDR2 SVGAGI. V lost 8 bases, J lost 6 bases, and 8 bases lay in between. The CDR3 sequence is 11 residues long. Written as DNA, the CDR3 is TGTGCCAGCGGGAGCGTTCAGCCCCAGCATTTT. As protein: CASGSVQPQHF.

This chain connects TRBV24-1 to TRBJ2-4; 7 bases agree with TRBD1. Germline CDR1 and CDR2: KGHDR and SFDVKD. The length of the CDR3 is 17 residues. J was trimmed by 0 bases and V by 2 bases; bases with no gene match: 6. The CDR3 here is CATSDYRQGVAKNIQYF. The CDR3 nucleotides read TGTGCCACCAGTGATTACCGACAGGGAGTAGCCAAAAACATTCAGTACTTC.

This chain links TRBV28 with TRBJ2-1; TRBD2 matches 10 bases. The V gene's germline CDR1 is MDHEN and CDR2 SYDVKM. This CDR3 spans 17 amino acids. The junction had 12 bases not matched to a gene; V was cut back by 10 bases and J by 0 bases. In DNA form, the CDR3 reads TGTGCCACCCTCTCACTAGCGGGGTCTAGCTCCTACAATGAGCAGTTCTTC. Protein: CATLSLAGSSSYNEQFF.

J is TRBJ2-3 and V is TRBV11-3; 7 nucleotides line up with TRBD1. Unmatched junction bases numbered 5, after V lost 5 bases and J lost 9 bases. The CDR3 totals 12 residues. The germline V gene has CDR1 SGHNT and CDR2 YENEEA. The CDR3 loop reads CASSPDRVTQYF. In nucleotides, the CDR3 is TGTGCCAGCAGCCCCGACAGGGTAACGCAGTATTTT.

The V and J genes are TRBV2 and TRBJ2-3; 8 bases are shared with TRBD1. Trimming at V came to 6 bases and at J to 4 bases, leaving 3 bases not matched to a gene. The CDR3 contains 13 residues. Per the germline V gene, CDR1 is SNHLY and CDR2 is FYNNEI. CDR3 amino acids: CASRTGESDTQYF. The DNA of the CDR3 is TGTGCCAGCAGGACAGGGGAGTCAGATACGCAGTATTTT.

This clone has only a few counts. The chain employs TRBV4-3 and TRBJ2-1; tentative D call: TRBD2 (5 bases). Germline assignment: CDR1 LGHNA and CDR2 YSLEER. This CDR3 comprises 13 residues. V lost 0 bases and J lost 8, with 8 bases in between. The DNA for the CDR3 is TGCGCCAGCAGCCAAGATCAGGAGGATGAGCAGTTCTTC. It encodes CASSQDQEDEQFF.

V and J are TRBV11-2 and TRBJ1-4; D remains ambiguous. Between the trimmed V and J ends, which lost 6 bases and 4 bases, there was a span of 12 bases. There are 14 residues in the CDR3. The germline gives CDR1 SGHAT, CDR2 FQNNGV. The CDR3 region is CASSRHGYNEKLFF. CDR3 coding DNA: TGTGCCAGCAGTCGACACGGCTATAATGAAAAACTGTTTTTT.

This clone was found once. The chain joins TRBV24-1 to TRBJ2-5; TRBD1 aligns across 11 bases. Per germline, CDR1 KGHDR and CDR2 SFDVKD. Trimming cost V 7 bases and J 5 bases; bases outside gene matches: 2. CDR3 size: 13 residues. CDR3 DNA sequence: TGTGCCACCAGAGGGGACAGGGGGGAGACCCAGTACTTC. It translates to CATRGDRGETQYF.

CDR3 nucleotides: TGTGCCAGCAGCCCCGATTGGGTTGGGACCCAGTACTTC. Translated, it gives CASSPDWVGTQYF. The chain links TRBV14 to TRBJ2-5; unclear D gene. The CDR3 sequence is 13 residues long. Germline CDR1 and CDR2: SGHDN and FVKESK. Deletions cut 4 bases from V and 7 bases from J, with 13 bases between. Full variable domain (rest looked up from reference TRBV14 and TRBJ2-5): EAGVTQFPSHSVIEKGQTVTLRCDPISGHDNLYWYRRVMGKEIKFLLHFVKESKQDESGMPNNRFLAERTGGTYSTLKVQPAELEDSGVYFCASSPDWVGTQYFGPGTRLLVL.

The gene calls are TRBV28 and TRBJ2-2; D not resolved. The germline V gene encodes CDR1 MDHEN and CDR2 SYDVKM. Trimming left V 3 bases short and J 1 base short, with 9 bases between. The CDR3 has 15 amino acids. The CDR3 DNA reads TGTGCCAGCAGTTTCAGTGACTTGAACACCGGGGAGCTGTTTTTT. Protein sequence: CASSFSDLNTGELFF.

This clone has a single count. The chain carries TRBV12-3 or TRBV12-4 and TRBJ1-1; D unresolved. The CDR3 is 11 amino acids. The germline V and J ends were trimmed by 6 bases and 5 bases, with 7 bases remaining between them. CDR3 in amino acids: CASRPRTEAFF. CDR3 sequence (DNA): TGTGCCAGCAGACCTCGAACTGAAGCTTTCTTT.

This clone is a singleton in its sample. This chain connects TRBV30 to TRBJ1-5; perhaps TRBD1 as D (5 bases). This CDR3 has 14 amino acids. The V gene lost 2 bases and the J gene lost 4 bases, with 12 bases spanning the gap. Germline values: CDR1 GTSNPN, CDR2 SVGIG (reference sequence). The CDR3 spells CAWSWGTGNQPQHF. In nucleotides, the CDR3 is TGTGCCTGGAGTTGGGGGACGGGTAATCAGCCCCAGCATTTT.

The V and J genes are TRBV7-2 and TRBJ1-4; no clear D. The CDR3 runs to 15 residues. Trimming shortened V by 5 bases and J by 0 bases, and 10 bases separated the two germline ends. Germline V gene lookup returns CDR1 SGHTA and CDR2 FQGNSA. This chain's CDR3 is CASSARVATNEKLFF. CDR3 coding DNA: TGTGCCAGCAGCGCGAGGGTCGCAACTAATGAAAAACTGTTTTTT.

This clone showed up just once. The CDR3 coding sequence is TGCGCCAGCAGCTCGGGGACGCCCCCCGGGGAGCTGTTTTTT. Protein: CASSSGTPPGELFF. The J gene is TRBJ2-2, the V gene TRBV5-1; D tentatively reads TRBD1 or TRBD2 (5 bases each). Germline V lookup: CDR1 SGHRS, CDR2 YFSETQ. V was pared by 3 bases and J by 6 bases, with 12 bases between. This CDR3 spans 14 amino acids.

The chain carries TRBV19 and TRBJ2-5, with 7 bases that match TRBD1. CDR3 length equals 16 residues. Per germline, CDR1 LNHDA and CDR2 SQIVND (reference sequence). V lost 5 bases and J lost 5; bases outside the gene matches: 14. The CDR3 bases are TGTGCCAGTAGTCTACCTCGACAGGGCGCCGGTGAGACCCAGTACTTC. This translates into CASSLPRQGAGETQYF.

This chain joins TRBV5-1 and TRBJ2-3; unclear D gene. V lost 4 bases, J lost 5 bases, and 11 bases lay in between. The CDR3 loop spans 13 amino acids. The V gene's germline CDR1 is SGHRS and CDR2 YFSETQ. The chain's CDR3 is CASSPTTIDTQYF. The CDR3 coding sequence is TGCGCCAGCAGCCCGACGACAATAGATACGCAGTATTTT.

V usage is TRBV7-4 and J usage is TRBJ1-4, with TRBD1 identical over 8 bases. The V segment lost 5 bases and the J segment 7 bases; nucleotides outside the gene matches: 12. The CDR3 sequence is 16 residues long. Germline-derived CDR1 and CDR2 are SGHVT and SQSDAQ. CDR3 nucleotide sequence: TGTGCCAGCAGCCTTCGGACAGGGCCGATGGGTGAAAAACTGTTTTTT. Translated: CASSLRTGPMGEKLFF.

The chain is built from TRBV3-1 (or the pseudogene TRBV3-2) and TRBJ2-7; 8 nucleotides match TRBD1. Germline lookup yields CDR1 LGHDT and CDR2 YNNKEL (reference sequence). The V segment lost 4 bases and the J segment 5 bases; nucleotides outside the gene matches: 10. This CDR3 contains 15 residues. As DNA, the CDR3 is TGTGCCAGCAGCCTTCGGACAGGGAGCAGCGACGAGCAGTACTTC. Its protein product is CASSLRTGSSDEQYF.

This clone appeared a few times. DNA of the CDR3: TGTGCCAGCAGCCGGGCTAGCGGGACTGATACGCAGTATTTT. This sequence encodes CASSRASGTDTQYF. V gene TRBV4-2 combines with J gene TRBJ2-3; 9 nucleotides agree with TRBD2. CDR1 and CDR2 from the germline V gene are LGHNA and YNFKEQ. The trim removed 4 bases at V and 6 bases at J, leaving 5 bases unmatched. The CDR3 runs 14 residues.

This chain links TRBV7-2 with TRBJ1-2, with no clear D. The CDR3 covers 15 residues. Trimming left V 0 bases short and J 0 bases short, with 8 bases between. The V gene's germline CDR1 is SGHTA and CDR2 FQGNSA. The CDR3 nucleotides are TGTGCCAGCAGCTTAGCCAGACCGACTAACTATGGCTACACCTTC. This encodes CASSLARPTNYGYTF.